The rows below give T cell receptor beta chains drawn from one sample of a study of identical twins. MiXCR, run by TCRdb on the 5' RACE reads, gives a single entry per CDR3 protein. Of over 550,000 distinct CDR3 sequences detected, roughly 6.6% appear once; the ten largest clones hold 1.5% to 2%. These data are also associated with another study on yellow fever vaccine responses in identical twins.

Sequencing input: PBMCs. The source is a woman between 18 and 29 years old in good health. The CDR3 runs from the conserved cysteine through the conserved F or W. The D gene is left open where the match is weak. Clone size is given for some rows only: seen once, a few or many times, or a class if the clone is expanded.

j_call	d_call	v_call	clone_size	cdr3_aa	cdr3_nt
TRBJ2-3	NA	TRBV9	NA	CASSGIISTDTQYF	TGTGCCAGCAGCGGGATTATAAGCACAGATACGCAGTATTTT
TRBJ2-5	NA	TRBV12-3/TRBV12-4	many	CASSFEGATQYF	TGTGCCAGCAGTTTTGAAGGTGCGACCCAGTACTTC
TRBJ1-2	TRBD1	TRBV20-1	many	CSARRTGVGYTF	TGCAGTGCTAGACGGACAGGGGTTGGCTACACCTTC
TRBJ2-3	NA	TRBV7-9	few	CASSPRGAGGTQYF	TGTGCCAGCAGCCCTAGGGGGGCTGGCGGTACGCAGTATTTT
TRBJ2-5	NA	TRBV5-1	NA	CASTPGGRGQETQYF	TGCGCCAGCACCCCTGGAGGTAGGGGTCAAGAGACCCAGTACTTC
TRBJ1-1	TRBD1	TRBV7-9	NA	CASSHRGHDTEAFF	TGTGCCAGCAGCCACAGGGGGCATGACACTGAAGCTTTCTTT
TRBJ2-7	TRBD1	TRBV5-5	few	CASSLLGAGQGSYEQYF	TGTGCCAGCAGCTTGTTGGGGGCGGGACAGGGCTCCTACGAGCAGTACTTC
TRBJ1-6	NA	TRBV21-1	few	CASSKVPPLHF	TGTGCCAGCAGCAAAGTTCCACCCCTCCACTTT
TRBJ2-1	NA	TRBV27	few	CASSYGRVTYNEQFF	TGTGCCAGCAGCTACGGACGGGTCACCTACAATGAGCAGTTCTTC
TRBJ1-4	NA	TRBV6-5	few	CASSYSGERGEKLFF	TGTGCCAGCAGTTACTCGGGGGAGAGGGGTGAAAAACTGTTTTTT
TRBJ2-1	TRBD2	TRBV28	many	CASSRGLADNEQFF	TGTGCCAGCAGCCGAGGACTAGCTGACAATGAGCAGTTCTTC
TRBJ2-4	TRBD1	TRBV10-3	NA	CAISEQRTGKNIQYF	TGTGCCATCAGTGAGCAGAGGACAGGGAAAAACATTCAGTACTTC
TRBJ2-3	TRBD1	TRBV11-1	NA	CASSFPFTGTGNTDTQYF	TGTGCCAGCAGCTTTCCCTTTACCGGGACAGGGAACACAGATACGCAGTATTTT
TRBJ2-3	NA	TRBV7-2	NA	CASSLRAFSLDTQYF	TGTGCCAGCAGCTTACGCGCCTTTAGCTTAGATACGCAGTATTTT
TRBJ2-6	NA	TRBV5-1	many	CASSLALDWANVLTF	TGCGCCAGCAGCTTGGCCCTCGACTGGGCCAACGTCCTGACTTTC
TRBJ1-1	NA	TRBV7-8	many	CASLKTAANTEAFF	TGTGCCAGCCTAAAAACAGCCGCCAACACTGAAGCTTTCTTT
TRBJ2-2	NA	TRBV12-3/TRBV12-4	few	CASSFDSLGGNTGELFF	TGTGCCAGCAGTTTTGACTCTCTAGGGGGGAACACCGGGGAGCTGTTTTTT
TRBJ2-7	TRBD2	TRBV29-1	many	CSVGTSGKSTYEQYF	TGCAGCGTCGGGACTAGCGGCAAATCCACCTACGAGCAGTACTTC
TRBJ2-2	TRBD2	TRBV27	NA	CASSLPAGLNTGELFF	TGTGCCAGCAGTTTACCAGCGGGGCTGAACACCGGGGAGCTGTTTTTT
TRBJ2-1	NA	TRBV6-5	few	CASSYWAGTGDEQFF	TGTGCCAGCAGTTACTGGGCGGGAACAGGGGATGAGCAGTTCTTC